The present TCR beta chain was sequenced within a study of blood T cells in healthy people across ages. RNA extraction gave at least 5 micrograms of total RNA per sample. Sample-barcoded 5' priming and a J-beta primer mix drove a second PCR of roughly 6 to 12 cycles. Every molecule of cDNA carried a tag from a template-switch adaptor with 12 random nucleotides. TCRdb passed the 5' RACE reads through MiXCR, listing each CDR3 protein once. The repertoire includes over 950,000 distinct CDR3 sequences, around two fifths of them detected once, and about an eighth sits in the top ten. This clonotype was counted ten times or more. Antigen specificity is unknown. Findings and limits, study-wide: Older age coincided with a roughly linear decline in TCR beta diversity per million T cells. It was not known whether donors were CMV positive (a possible confounder of expanded clonotype changes).

The receptor was isolated from a man younger than 35 in good health. The specimen sequenced was blood.

In nucleotides, the CDR3 is TGTGCCAGCTCACCAGAGGCGGAGTCCGTATATGGCTACACCTTC. This codes for CASSPEAESVYGYTF. This chain joins TRBV18 and TRBJ1-2; D is unresolved. V was cut by 2 bases and J by 5 bases, with 15 bases left in between. The CDR3 covers 15 residues. Germline V gene lookup returns CDR1 KGHSH and CDR2 LQKENI.